A single sample gave rise to the 20 T cell receptor beta chains below, sequenced in a study of metastatic and nonmetastatic thyroid tumors. No patient had received any treatment before thyroid surgery. TCRdb used MiXCR to call clones anew from the PCR reads. This repertoire shows some 45,000 clones, 15% to 20% found once; its top ten account for about 20%. Source material: blood. The receptor source for this set is a female donor with papillary thyroid cancer or a benign thyroid nodule (not recorded which). Some clones in this sample may be carry-over from other donors' samples.

This clone showed up just a few times. The chain combines TRBV11-3 with TRBJ2-3; D unclear. Germline V gene sequence: CDR1 SGHNT, CDR2 YENEEA. The CDR3 spans 14 residues. The ends were cut back, 0 bases at V and 2 bases at J, with 6 bases in the middle. CDR3: CASSLDGSTDTQYF. DNA of the CDR3: TGTGCCAGCAGCTTAGACGGGTCCACAGATACGCAGTATTTT.

This clone has a count of ten or more. The chain uses TRBV9 and TRBJ2-1; 8 nucleotides match TRBD2. Trimming removed 4 bases from V and 2 bases from J; junction bases left unmatched: 8. Germline V gene sequence: CDR1 SGDLS, CDR2 YYNGEE. The CDR3 covers 16 residues. The CDR3 sequence: CASSPRGRTAYNEQFF. The CDR3 DNA sequence: TGTGCCAGCAGCCCTCGCGGGAGGACGGCCTACAATGAGCAGTTCTTC. Supplemented by reference TRBV9 and TRBJ2-1, the full variable domain reads DSGVTQTPKHLITATGQRVTLRCSPRSGDLSVYWYQQSLDQGLQFLIQYYNGEERAKGNILERFSAQQFPDLHSELNLSSLELGDSALYFCASSPRGRTAYNEQFFGPGTRLTVL.

This clone was picked up many times. Other DNA sequences of this sample code for an identical CDR3. CDR3 protein: CSVEISGTSGYNEQFF. Here the CDR3 DNA reads TGCAGCGTCGAAATTTCCGGGACTAGCGGCTACAATGAGCAGTTCTTC. The chain combines TRBV29-1 with TRBJ2-1; TRBD2 aligns across 11 bases. The J segment lost 3 bases and the V segment lost 6 bases, leaving 10 bases of the junction unmatched. This CDR3 has 16 residues. The V gene's germline CDR1 is SQVTM and CDR2 ANQGSEA.

At least ten counts were recorded for this clone. This chain uses TRBV30 with TRBJ1-6; D is undetermined. Germline V gene data show CDR1 as GTSNPN and CDR2 as SVGIG (reference sequence). The V end was cut by 2 bases, the J end by 7 bases, with 12 bases between. This CDR3 comprises 14 residues. CDR3 loop: CAWSRSGANSPLHF. In nucleotides, the CDR3 is TGTGCCTGGAGTCGCTCAGGTGCCAATTCACCCCTCCACTTT.

The chain uses TRBV6-1 and TRBJ2-2; D call uncertain. This CDR3 region has 14 residues. Looked up from germline, CDR1 is MNHNS and CDR2 is SASEGT. V was trimmed by 6 bases and J by 2 bases, leaving 10 bases between them. The CDR3: CASSVGRNTGELFF. In nucleotides, the CDR3 is TGTGCCAGCAGCGTGGGCAGAAACACCGGGGAGCTGTTTTTT.

This clone was recorded at least ten times. The chain couples TRBV18 to TRBJ2-7; D possibly uses TRBD1 or TRBD2 (5 bases each). The V gene's germline CDR1 is KGHSH and CDR2 LQKENI. V lost 3 bases and J lost 2, with 14 bases in between. The CDR3 covers 15 residues. CDR3 nucleotide sequence: TGTGCCAGCTCACCCTCGAATCTGGGGGCCTACGAGCAGTACTTC. As protein: CASSPSNLGAYEQYF.

Ten or more counts support this clone. The V gene is TRBV5-1, the J gene TRBJ2-5; D gene ambiguous. Germline CDR1 reads SGHRS; CDR2 reads YFSETQ. The CDR3 length is 13 residues. V lost 3 bases, J lost 1 base, and 7 bases lay in between. CDR3 sequence: CASSSWSQETQYF. The CDR3 region has the DNA TGCGCCAGCAGCTCGTGGTCCCAAGAGACCCAGTACTTC.

V and J are TRBV12-3 or TRBV12-4 and TRBJ2-5, with 16 nucleotides matching TRBD2. The CDR3 runs 16 residues. V shed 6 bases and J 3 bases; nucleotides not matched to a gene: 4. In nucleotides, the CDR3 is TGTGCCAGCAGCGGAGGGACTAGCGGGGGGGAAGAGACCCAGTACTTC. Protein sequence: CASSGGTSGGEETQYF.

The J gene is TRBJ2-2, the V gene TRBV30; TRBD1 matches 7 bases. Germline CDR1 reads GTSNPN; CDR2 reads SVGIG (reference sequence). This CDR3 contains 15 residues. The ends lost 5 bases at V and 3 bases at J; junction bases unmatched: 9. The DNA for the CDR3 is TGTGCCTGGGAACGTACAGGGGCGGACACCGGGGAGCTGTTTTTT. The encoded protein is CAWERTGADTGELFF.

The chain employs TRBV5-1 and TRBJ2-2; 7 bases are a match to TRBD2. After removal of 4 bases from V and 6 bases from J, the junction contained 9 bases not matched to a gene. CDR1 SGHRS and CDR2 YFSETQ come from the germline V gene. The CDR3 contains 15 residues. The CDR3 coding sequence is TGCGCCAGCAGCCGGGGGGACTCGACTGCCGGGGAGCTGTTTTTT. It encodes CASSRGDSTAGELFF.

In the case of this clone: An end of the junction differs from the germline gene, which may be a read error. The genes are TRBV28 and TRBJ1-2; D is uncertain. This CDR3 contains 14 residues. Germline V gene lookup returns CDR1 MDHEN and CDR2 SYDVKM. The CDR3 region is CASSGLHHNYGYNF. Here the CDR3 DNA reads TGTGCCAGCAGCGGCCTTCATCATAACTATGGCTACAACTTC.

This clone was counted ten times or more. The chain has TRBV5-6 and TRBJ2-6, with D perhaps matching TRBD1 or TRBD2 (5 bases each). This CDR3 is built from 17 residues. V lost 1 base and J 0 bases, leaving 11 bases between the germline ends. Germline loops: CDR1 SGHDT, CDR2 YYEEEE. Written as DNA, the CDR3 is TGTGCCAGCAGCTTGTTGGGACCGATCTCTGGGGCCAACGTCCTGACTTTC. This encodes CASSLLGPISGANVLTF.

This clone was seen many times. V usage is TRBV6-5 and J usage is TRBJ1-4; no definite D call. Trimming took 2 bases from V and 4 from J, leaving 8 bases between them. CDR3 size: 14 residues. Germline CDR1 reads MNHEY; CDR2 reads SVGAGI. The CDR3 coding sequence is TGTGCCAGCAGTTACAACGTTTTTAATGAAAAACTGTTTTTT. This encodes CASSYNVFNEKLFF.

At least ten counts were recorded for this clone. This chain joins TRBV2 and TRBJ1-5; 8 bases line up with TRBD1. Looked up from germline, CDR1 is SNHLY and CDR2 is FYNNEI. The length of the CDR3 is 17 residues. The junction had 10 bases not matched to a gene; V was cut back by 0 bases and J by 6 bases. This CDR3 is CASSEALQGAGIQPQHF. The CDR3 DNA is TGTGCCAGCAGTGAAGCGCTTCAGGGGGCAGGTATTCAGCCCCAGCATTTT.

This clone was detected ten times or more. V is TRBV6-1 and J is TRBJ1-5, with TRBD1 matching 10 bases. With V trimmed by 1 base and J by 3 bases, 6 bases remained unmatched. The CDR3 contains 17 residues. Looked up from germline, CDR1 is MNHNS and CDR2 is SASEGT. The CDR3 DNA sequence: TGTGCCAGCAGTGAAGAAGTGACAGGGGGCCTCAATCAGCCCCAGCATTTT. This gives the protein CASSEEVTGGLNQPQHF.

The rearrangement links TRBV14 to TRBJ2-7; D gene uncertain. The CDR3 sequence is 14 residues long. Trimming took 6 bases from V and 0 from J, leaving 12 bases between them. The germline V gene encodes CDR1 SGHDN and CDR2 FVKESK. CDR3 sequence: CASSFGPISYEQYF. CDR3 DNA sequence: TGTGCCAGCAGTTTCGGACCGATCTCCTACGAGCAGTACTTC.

This clone was seen a few times. The chain links TRBV6-1 to TRBJ2-7; TRBD1 aligns across 10 bases. The germline V gene has CDR1 MNHNS and CDR2 SASEGT. The CDR3 is made up of 14 amino acids. With V trimmed by 8 bases and J by 7 bases, 11 bases remained unmatched. The CDR3 DNA follows: TGTGCCAGCGAACCCGGGACAGGGGTTGGGGAGCAGTACTTC. Its protein is CASEPGTGVGEQYF.

This clone was recorded at least ten times. The same CDR3 can be traced to other DNA sequences in this sample. V usage is TRBV19 and J usage is TRBJ2-7; D ambiguous. Germline loops: CDR1 LNHDA, CDR2 SQIVND (reference sequence). The CDR3 is 13 residues long. The germline V and J ends were trimmed by 7 bases and 3 bases, with 13 bases remaining between them. CDR3 bases: TGTGCCAGTACCGCCGGCCCCGGCTACGAGCAGTACTTC. Its protein is CASTAGPGYEQYF.

Regarding this clone: The CDR3 does not close with the conserved phenylalanine or tryptophan, likely indicating a read error. For the CDR3, the DNA is TGTGCCAGCATCCAGGGGGCGAGCACAGATACGCAGTATGTT. Protein: CASIQGASTDTQYV. The rearrangement uses TRBV6-1 and TRBJ2-3; 8 bases align to TRBD1. V lost 7 bases and J lost 0; bases outside the gene matches: 3. The CDR3 consists of 14 residues. CDR1 and CDR2 (germline): MNHNS, SASEGT.

The chain has TRBV27 and TRBJ1-2, with a tentative D call TRBD1 (6 bases). V was pared by 4 bases and J by 5 bases, with 11 bases between. The CDR3 spans 13 residues. Germline-derived CDR1 and CDR2 are MNHEY and SMNVEV (reference sequence). The CDR3 DNA reads as TGTGCCAGCAGTTCGACAGGCCGGTATGGCTACACCTTC. This translates into CASSSTGRYGYTF.